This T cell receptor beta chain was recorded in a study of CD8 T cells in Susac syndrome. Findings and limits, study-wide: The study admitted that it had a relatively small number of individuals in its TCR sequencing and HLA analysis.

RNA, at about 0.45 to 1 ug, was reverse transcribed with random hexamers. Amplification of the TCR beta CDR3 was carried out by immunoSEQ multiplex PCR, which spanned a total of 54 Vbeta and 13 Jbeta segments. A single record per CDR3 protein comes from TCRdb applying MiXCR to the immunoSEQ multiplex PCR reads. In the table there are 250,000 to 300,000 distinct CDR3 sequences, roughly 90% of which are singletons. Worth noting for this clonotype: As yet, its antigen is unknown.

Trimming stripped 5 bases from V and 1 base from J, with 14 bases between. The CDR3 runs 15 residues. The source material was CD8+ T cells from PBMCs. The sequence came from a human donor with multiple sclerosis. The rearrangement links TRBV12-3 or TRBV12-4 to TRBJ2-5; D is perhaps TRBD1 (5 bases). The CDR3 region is CASSPLRGLQETQYF. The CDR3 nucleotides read TGTGCCAGCAGTCCCCTTAGGGGTCTCCAAGAGACCCAGTACTTC.